This paragraph reports one T cell receptor beta chain. What it recognizes is unknown. This entry comes from a study of T cell responses to AZD1222 COVID-19 vaccine. About the study: Pooled in the analysis were second doses at about 4 or about 12 weeks. Findings and limits, study-wide: White British donors predominated, females outnumbered males, and clonal diversity was possibly underestimated. The study found vaccine-associated CD4 TCRs spanning spike, dominant at 160-218 and 743-854.

Trimming cost V 1 base and J 3 bases, with 6 bases left between them. The CDR3 is made up of 13 amino acids. Germline-derived CDR1 and CDR2 are SGHTA and FQGTGA. Assay used: immunoSEQ multiplex PCR; TCRdb lists only in-frame clones, some missing. The table lists under 150,000 clones, less than 95% of them singletons. The TCR originated in an adult in good health. The V call is TRBV7-3, the J call TRBJ1-1; D is undetermined. The sequencing here drew on peripheral blood, taken on day 0 of AZD1222 vaccination. CDR3 coding DNA: TGTGCCAGCAGCTTAAAGGAGGACACTGAAGCTTTCTTT. Translating it yields CASSLKEDTEAFF.